These 30 T cell receptor beta chains were sequenced from one sample in a study of regulatory T cells in long-lasting Graves disease. Sequencing libraries for TCR beta were prepared with iRepertoire HTBI primers and Arm-PCR of CDR3 regions. TCRdb re-analysed the multiplex PCR reads in MiXCR, keeping a single row per CDR3 protein. The table lists around 400,000 distinct CDR3 sequences, approximately 16% of them singletons. Time point specified: newly diagnosed GD, antithyroid drugs for less than 3 months. Extracted RNA from PBMCs served as the source of the TCR library. The sample was also linked to a second study, of T cells in Graves' hyperthyroidism and ophthalmopathy.

Sequenced material: peripheral blood mononuclear cells (PBMCs), taken at new diagnosis, from a patient treated with antithyroid drugs. These receptor sequences come from a woman in her forties with Graves disease.

Ten or more counts support this clonotype. The V call is TRBV29-1, the J call TRBJ2-3; D remains unclear. Germline CDR1 reads SQVTM; CDR2 reads ANQGSEA. The CDR3 spans 14 residues. The germline V and J ends were trimmed by 2 bases and 0 bases, with 9 bases remaining between them. The CDR3 spells CSVELSSSTDTQYF. CDR3 DNA: TGCAGCGTTGAATTGTCGTCTAGCACAGATACGCAGTATTTT.

In DNA, the CDR3 is TGTGCCAGCAGGAGGACGGGGCATAATTCACCCCTCCACTTT. This codes for CASRRTGHNSPLHF. The chain couples TRBV7-2 to TRBJ1-6; possible D gene TRBD1, 5 bases. V lost 6 bases to trimming and J lost 5 bases, with 11 bases between them. In germline, CDR1 is SGHTA, CDR2 FQGNSA. CDR3 length: 14 amino acids.

The J gene is TRBJ2-2, the V gene TRBV12-3 or TRBV12-4, with 11 bases lining up with TRBD2. After removal of 7 bases from V and 5 bases from J, the junction contained 12 bases not matched to a gene. This CDR3 region has 17 residues. The CDR3 bases are TGTGCCAGCACCCCGATAGCGGGAGGGCCTGTTACCGGGGAGCTGTTTTTT. Translation gives CASTPIAGGPVTGELFF.

This clonotype appeared many times. The chain recombines TRBV20-1 with TRBJ2-7; perhaps TRBD1 as D (5 bases). This CDR3 has 13 residues. From germline, CDR1 is DFQATT and CDR2 SNEGSKA (reference sequence). V was trimmed by 6 bases and J by 3 bases, leaving 15 bases between them. CDR3 protein: CSAQERTNYEQYF. CDR3 DNA sequence: TGCAGTGCCCAAGAGAGGACAAACTACGAGCAGTACTTC.

The rearrangement links TRBV3-1 to TRBJ2-5; 8 bases agree with TRBD1. With V trimmed by 3 bases and J by 4 bases, 4 bases remained unmatched. The CDR3 is made up of 14 amino acids. Per germline, CDR1 LGHDT and CDR2 YNNKEL (reference sequence). CDR3 amino acids: CASSHGQGSETQYF. The CDR3 nucleotides are TGTGCCAGCAGCCACGGACAGGGCTCAGAGACCCAGTACTTC.

This clonotype was detected ten times or more. The J gene is TRBJ2-1, the V gene TRBV2; D unresolved. V was trimmed by 5 bases and J by 4 bases, leaving 18 bases between them. The germline gives CDR1 SNHLY, CDR2 FYNNEI. The CDR3 sequence is 16 residues long. CDR3 DNA: TGTGCCAGCAGTAAGCTAGACGGCCCAAGTTACAATGAGCAGTTCTTC. Translated: CASSKLDGPSYNEQFF.

Ten or more counts support this clonotype. This chain links TRBV18 with TRBJ2-5; no definite D call. V lost 3 bases and J 5 bases, leaving 13 bases between the germline ends. CDR1 is KGHSH and CDR2 is LQKENI in the germline V gene. There are 14 residues in the CDR3. In DNA, the CDR3 is TGTGCCAGCTCACCTCGGTCCCTTCGGGAGACCCAGTACTTC. Residues: CASSPRSLRETQYF.

The sample holds many counts of this clonotype. The chain links TRBV12-3 or TRBV12-4 to TRBJ2-2; 10 bases agree with TRBD2. V lost 8 bases and J lost 3; bases outside the gene matches: 9. There are 16 residues in the CDR3. The CDR3 bases are TGTGCCAGCCAGCGGGAGGGCCTTCGGGACACCGGGGAGCTGTTTTTT. Translating gives CASQREGLRDTGELFF.

The chain uses TRBV4-3 and TRBJ2-5; D is perhaps TRBD1 (6 bases). Trimming cost V 1 base and J 5 bases, with 8 bases left between them. Germline V gene data show CDR1 as LGHNA and CDR2 as YSLEER. This CDR3 spans 13 amino acids. The CDR3 loop reads CASSQGTAETQYF. The CDR3 DNA reads as TGCGCCAGCAGCCAAGGGACAGCCGAGACCCAGTACTTC.

This clonotype was recorded a few times. The chain combines TRBV20-1 with TRBJ1-3; D perhaps matches TRBD1 (5 bases). CDR1 and CDR2 from the germline V gene are DFQATT and SNEGSKA (reference sequence). The CDR3 has 16 amino acids. V was cut by 3 bases and J by 2 bases, with 17 bases left in between. The CDR3 coding sequence is TGCAGTGCTAGTCCGGGAGGGGCTCCAGCTGGAAACACCATATATTTT. This codes for CSASPGGAPAGNTIYF.

This clonotype showed up many times. V is TRBV5-1 and J is TRBJ2-2; D possibly corresponds to TRBD1 (6 bases). The V end lost 3 bases, the J end lost 3 bases, and 12 bases lay between the germline ends. The CDR3 is made up of 15 amino acids. From germline, CDR1 is SGHRS and CDR2 YFSETQ. The CDR3 DNA is TGCGCCAGCAGCTCGCAGGGGACCGACACCGGGGAGCTGTTTTTT. This sequence encodes CASSSQGTDTGELFF.

The chain recombines TRBV6-4 with TRBJ1-1; maybe TRBD1 (5 bases). This CDR3 contains 14 residues. V was cut by 4 bases and J by 1 base, with 10 bases left in between. Germline values: CDR1 MRHNA, CDR2 SNTAGT. The CDR3: CASSVGGRNTEAFF. In DNA form, the CDR3 reads TGTGCCAGCAGTGTGGGGGGGAGGAACACTGAAGCTTTCTTT.

The chain couples TRBV28 to TRBJ2-7; D may be TRBD2 (6 bases). Germline V lookup: CDR1 MDHEN, CDR2 SYDVKM. There are 13 residues in the CDR3. V lost 8 bases and J lost 4, with 15 bases in between. The CDR3 here is CASLEGRKYEQYF. The CDR3 DNA sequence: TGTGCCAGCCTGGAGGGACGTAAATACGAGCAGTACTTC.

This clonotype has ten or more counts. The CDR3 sequence is CATSRGSGQYNEKLFF. In DNA, the CDR3 is TGTGCCACCAGCAGAGGGTCTGGCCAGTATAATGAAAAACTGTTTTTT. The chain has TRBV15 and TRBJ1-4; D gene ambiguous. Per germline, CDR1 LNHNV and CDR2 YYDKDF (reference sequence). V dropped 1 base and J dropped 4 bases, with 13 bases sitting between them. The CDR3 has 16 amino acids.

This clonotype was detected ten times or more. The CDR3 is CASSPRDTYEQYF. CDR3 nucleotide sequence: TGTGCCAGCAGCCCCCGGGACACCTACGAGCAGTACTTC. V and J are TRBV7-9 and TRBJ2-7; possibly TRBD1 for D (6 bases). This CDR3 region has 13 residues. Trimming removed 5 bases at V and 2 bases at J, with 10 bases between. Germline CDR1 is SEHNR and CDR2 is FQNEAQ (reference sequence).

This clonotype was found a few times. The chain uses TRBV11-2 and TRBJ1-2; a possible D gene is TRBD1 (6 bases). The CDR3 has 15 residues. The germline V and J ends were trimmed by 6 bases and 4 bases, with 18 bases remaining between them. Per germline, CDR1 SGHAT and CDR2 FQNNGV. The CDR3 region is CASSPPGGALYGYTF. In nucleotides, the CDR3 is TGTGCCAGCAGTCCCCCGGGGGGGGCCCTCTATGGCTACACCTTC.

Many counts were recorded for this clonotype. The rearrangement uses TRBV7-2 and TRBJ2-7; 10 positions agree with TRBD2. The CDR3 loop spans 15 amino acids. After removal of 4 bases from V and 4 bases from J, the junction contained 7 bases not matched to a gene. CDR1 SGHTA and CDR2 FQGNSA come from the germline V gene. CDR3: CASSSSLAGVYEQYF. For the CDR3, the DNA is TGTGCCAGCAGCTCTTCGCTAGCGGGAGTATACGAGCAGTACTTC.

This clonotype was observed a few times. This rearrangement joins TRBV20-1 to TRBJ2-3; D uncertain. From germline, CDR1 is DFQATT and CDR2 SNEGSKA (reference sequence). Trimming removed 4 bases at V and 2 bases at J, with 34 bases between. This CDR3 has 21 residues. CDR3 protein: CSANPAAVEELNHPDTDTQYF. The CDR3 DNA sequence: TGCAGTGCTAACCCGGCGGCGGTGGAAGAACTTAACCATCCCGACACAGATACGCAGTATTTT.

This clonotype was recorded at least ten times. The chain is built from TRBV24-1 and TRBJ1-1, with a possible D match to TRBD1 (5 bases). Per germline, CDR1 KGHDR and CDR2 SFDVKD. The V and J ends lost 4 bases and 7 bases respectively, with 18 bases between them. CDR3 length equals 15 residues. In nucleotides, the CDR3 is TGTGCCACCAGTGACGCCCGGGACGGCTTCAGTGAAGCTTTCTTT. It specifies CATSDARDGFSEAFF.

This clonotype was found many times. The CDR3 here is CASSLNVAVQETQYF. In DNA, the CDR3 is TGTGCCAGCAGCTTAAACGTAGCGGTCCAAGAGACCCAGTACTTC. The rearrangement uses TRBV11-2 and TRBJ2-5; D is possibly TRBD2 (6 bases). CDR3 length: 15 amino acids. Trimming took off 2 bases at V and 1 base at J, with 11 bases between the two ends. The V gene's germline CDR1 is SGHAT and CDR2 FQNNGV.

The genes are TRBV30 and TRBJ2-3; 12 nucleotides agree with TRBD2. The trim removed 0 bases at V and 4 bases at J, leaving 2 bases unmatched. CDR1 GTSNPN and CDR2 SVGIG come from the germline V gene (reference sequence). This CDR3 contains 15 residues. The CDR3 sequence is CAWSVRLAGADTQYF. Here the CDR3 DNA reads TGTGCCTGGAGTGTACGACTAGCGGGAGCAGATACGCAGTATTTT.

This clonotype was counted many times. This chain connects TRBV11-3 to TRBJ2-3; 9 positions agree with TRBD2. Germline V CDR1 and CDR2: SGHNT, YENEEA. The CDR3 contains 18 residues. J lost 2 bases, V lost 0 bases, and 9 bases had no gene match. The CDR3 nucleotides are TGTGCCAGCAGCTTAGAGGGGCGGCTAGCGGGGTTCACAGATACGCAGTATTTT. It codes for CASSLEGRLAGFTDTQYF.

This clonotype has ten or more counts. The genes are TRBV2 and TRBJ2-7; 7 nucleotides line up with TRBD2. There are 14 residues in the CDR3. Per germline, CDR1 SNHLY and CDR2 FYNNEI. The J segment lost 3 bases and the V segment lost 7 bases, leaving 9 bases of the junction unmatched. The CDR3, as DNA: TGTGCCAGCACGGGCATGGGCGGGAGCTACGAGCAGTACTTC. Its protein product is CASTGMGGSYEQYF.

This clonotype was observed at least ten times. J is TRBJ2-7 and V is TRBV20-1; D might be TRBD1 (5 bases). Germline V gene data show CDR1 as DFQATT and CDR2 as SNEGSKA (reference sequence). V dropped 3 bases and J dropped 3 bases, with 12 bases sitting between them. The CDR3 is 13 residues long. CDR3 loop: CSARTALHYEQYF. CDR3 DNA: TGCAGTGCTAGGACAGCTTTACACTACGAGCAGTACTTC.

This clonotype was counted between two and nine times. The V and J genes are TRBV6-5 and TRBJ2-7; D gene uncertain. The length of the CDR3 is 15 residues. V was cut by 2 bases and J by 0 bases, with 11 bases left in between. Germline assignment: CDR1 MNHEY and CDR2 SVGAGI. The chain's CDR3 is CASSYSATPSYEQYF. CDR3 in DNA: TGTGCCAGCAGTTACAGCGCCACCCCCTCCTACGAGCAGTACTTC.

The chain has TRBV19 and TRBJ2-7; 14 bases are a match to TRBD2. Germline V gene lookup returns CDR1 LNHDA and CDR2 SQIVND (reference sequence). Trimming removed 3 bases from V and 1 base from J; junction bases left unmatched: 8. This CDR3 has 18 residues. The CDR3 sequence: CASSISGTSGSFSYEQYF. The CDR3 coding sequence is TGTGCCAGTAGTATTAGTGGGACTAGCGGGAGTTTTTCCTACGAGCAGTACTTC.

On this clonotype: This may be a read error, as it is one base from a much larger clone. Without the conserved terminal phenylalanine or tryptophan, this CDR3 likely stems from a read error. V and J are TRBV6-4 and TRBJ2-7; D may be TRBD1 or TRBD2 (6 bases each). Germline CDR1 and CDR2: MRHNA and SNTAGT. CDR3 size: 14 residues. The ends were cut back, 5 bases at V and 2 bases at J, with 13 bases in the middle. DNA of the CDR3: TGTGCCAGCAGTTACGGGGGCGCGACCTACGAGCAGTACTGC. It codes for CASSYGGATYEQYC.

This clonotype was observed many times. The rearrangement uses TRBV7-2 and TRBJ1-3; D is perhaps TRBD1 (6 bases). The CDR3 spans 19 residues. Trimming pared 5 bases from V and 0 bases from J, leaving 23 bases between. Per the germline V gene, CDR1 is SGHTA and CDR2 is FQGNSA. The CDR3 loop is CASSPVSRGRIYSGNTIYF. CDR3 bases: TGTGCCAGCAGCCCCGTCAGCAGGGGACGCATCTACTCTGGAAACACCATATATTTT.

The chain combines TRBV5-5 with TRBJ1-3; no firm D call. V was shortened by 0 bases and J by 2 bases, with 9 bases between the two germline ends. Germline values: CDR1 SGHKS, CDR2 YYEKEE (reference sequence). CDR3 length equals 15 residues. Here the CDR3 DNA reads TGTGCCAGCAGCTTGGACGGGGTTGCTGGAAACACCATATATTTT. Residues: CASSLDGVAGNTIYF. The variable domain in full, with the rest retrieved from reference TRBV5-5 and TRBJ1-3, is DAGVTQSPTHLIKTRGQQVTLRCSPISGHKSVSWYQQVLGQGPQFIFQYYEKEERGRGNFPDRFSARQFPNYSSELNVNALLLGDSALYLCASSLDGVAGNTIYFGEGSWLTVV.

This clonotype has a handful of counts. The genes are TRBV12-3 or TRBV12-4 and TRBJ2-1, with 7 bases aligning to TRBD2. The junction had 8 bases not matched to a gene; V was cut back by 6 bases and J by 3 bases. CDR3 size: 15 residues. This CDR3 is CASRSAGSSYNEQFF. The DNA of the CDR3 is TGTGCCAGCAGGTCAGCGGGATCCAGCTACAATGAGCAGTTCTTC.